This T cell receptor beta chain was observed in a study of CD8+ T cells in alopecia areata. Isolated RNA was reverse transcribed into cDNA used as the sequencing template. Data came from immunoSEQ multiplex PCR; TCRdb stores just in-frame clones and leaves some out. Among roughly 250,000 clones listed, roughly 60% were seen once. As to treatment: oral pan-JAK inhibitor, 5-10 mg twice daily. CDR1 MNHEY and CDR2 SMNVEV come from the germline V gene (reference sequence). V lost 5 bases, J lost 3 bases, and 19 bases lay in between. The CDR3 is 16 residues long. General observations from the study: Normal scalp had lower clonality than lesional scalp, with alopecia totalis/universalis lesions showing this most strongly. Scalp repertoires also include resident alphabeta T cells from normal skin. Researchers say the link of baseline CD8+ expansion to response remains uncertain, with one nonresponder.

This clone turned up a few times. What it binds is not known. The source of this sequence is a human donor with alopecia areata. The sequencing here drew on CD4+ T cells sorted from blood, taken around week 54, from a patient treated with tofacitinib. The chain links TRBV27 to TRBJ2-5, with a possible D match to TRBD1 (5 bases). For the CDR3, the DNA is TGTGCCAGCAGTCTTCGATCAGGGATTAGAAAAGAGACCCAGTACTTC. It translates to CASSLRSGIRKETQYF.